Listed below are T cell receptor beta chains from one sample, sequenced in a study of T cell repertoires in cytomegalovirus infection. TCRdb re-called the reads with MiXCR, one entry per CDR3 protein. This sample has approximately 750,000 distinct CDR3 sequences, with 35% found just once. Sequenced sample: PBMCs. The receptor set was obtained from a human donor in good health (CMV status not recorded). Some clones in this sample may be carry-over from other donors' samples. Each CDR3 is given with its conserved first and last residue. D genes are given only for firm matches. Rows may omit the clone size; those that give it use once, few, many or a size class.

j_call | d_call | clone_size | v_call | cdr3_nt | cdr3_aa
TRBJ1-2 | NA | NA | TRBV4-1 | TGCGCCAGCAGCCAAGGGTCAGGGGATGGCTACACCTTC | CASSQGSGDGYTF
TRBJ1-5 | NA | NA | TRBV28 | TGTGCCAGCATCCTAAGACAGGACTATAGCAATCAGCCCCAGCATTTT | CASILRQDYSNQPQHF
TRBJ1-2 | NA | NA | TRBV5-6 | TGTGCCAGCAGCTTGTTCGGGGGGCTTGCGGACTATGGCTACACCTTC | CASSLFGGLADYGYTF
TRBJ1-2 | NA | NA | TRBV12-3/TRBV12-4 | TGTGCCAGCAGTCGACATGACAGGTCCAAATCCCACGGCTACACCTTC | CASSRHDRSKSHGYTF
TRBJ2-3 | TRBD2 | many | TRBV7-2 | TGTGCCAGCAGGATTAGACTAGCGGGGGTGCCAGATACGCAGTATTTT | CASRIRLAGVPDTQYF
TRBJ1-6 | NA | NA | TRBV7-3 | TGTGCCAGCGGTTCCCCTCCACTAGGACTGAGTCATTCACCCCTCCACTTT | CASGSPPLGLSHSPLHF
TRBJ1-5 | NA | many | TRBV7-9 | TGTGCCAGCAGCCTCCCGGGGCAGCCCCAGCATTTT | CASSLPGQPQHF
TRBJ1-5 | NA | NA | TRBV28 | TGTGCCAGCAGTTTTGGGACCGTTCGTCAGCCCCAGCATTTT | CASSFGTVRQPQHF
TRBJ2-1 | TRBD2 | few | TRBV7-2 | TGTGCCAGCAGCTTAGGAAGCGGGAGGGGCACCAAAAGGATCTTC | CASSLGSGRGTKRIF
TRBJ1-5 | TRBD1 | NA | TRBV6-1 | TGTGCCAGCAGGGGACAGGGTAGCCCGGCCCAGCATTTT | CASRGQGSPAQHF
TRBJ1-1 | NA | NA | TRBV28 | TGTGCCAGCAGTTTAATCGCTCCAGTTAGCATGAACACTGAAGCTTTCTTT | CASSLIAPVSMNTEAFF
TRBJ2-7 | NA | NA | TRBV12-3/TRBV12-4 | TGTGCCAGCAGCGTGGGGTCAATTTCCTACGAGCAGTACTTC | CASSVGSISYEQYF
TRBJ1-4 | NA | many | TRBV28 | TGTGCCAGCAGTTCGGTTGATGAAAAACTGTTTTTT | CASSSVDEKLFF
TRBJ2-7 | NA | NA | TRBV6-8 | TGTGCCAGCAGTTACCGACGCCTCGCAGTCACCTACGAGCAGTACTTC | CASSYRRLAVTYEQYF
TRBJ2-1 | TRBD2 | NA | TRBV28 | TGTGCCAGCAGCTCCATGCGCTCGGCTAGCGGAAACAATGAGCAGTTCTTC | CASSSMRSASGNNEQFF
TRBJ1-1 | TRBD1 | many | TRBV11-1 | TGTGCCAGCAGCTTATCGTTGGGACAGGGCAACACTGAAGCTTTCTTT | CASSLSLGQGNTEAFF
TRBJ1-4 | TRBD1 | many | TRBV7-9 | TGTGCCAGCAGCTCGCCCACCTGGACAGGGGCGACAACTAATGAAAAACTGTTTTTT | CASSSPTWTGATTNEKLFF
TRBJ1-1 | TRBD1 | few | TRBV28 | TGTGCCAGCAGTTCAACAGGGGAAGGGGTGAACACTGAAGCTTTCTTT | CASSSTGEGVNTEAFF
TRBJ2-5 | NA | NA | TRBV24-1 | TGTGCCACCAGTGAGGGGGGACGGGTGGGAGAGACCCAGTACTTC | CATSEGGRVGETQYF
TRBJ1-3 | NA | many | TRBV7-2 | TGTGCCAGCAGCCCCGGGGGGGCAAGCTCTGGAAACACCATATATTTT | CASSPGGASSGNTIYF
TRBJ1-2 | NA | NA | TRBV5-5 | TGTGCCAGCAGCTTGGCCTTGCGGGACACACCCTATGGCTACACCTTC | CASSLALRDTPYGYTF
TRBJ1-2 | NA | NA | TRBV28 | TGTGCCAGCACCCTGGGGGGGTCTGGCTATTATGGCTACACCTTC | CASTLGGSGYYGYTF
TRBJ1-5 | NA | NA | TRBV6-8 | TGTGCCAGCAGTAAGGGACAAGGGGCCCAGCCCCAGCATTTT | CASSKGQGAQPQHF
TRBJ2-3 | NA | few | TRBV4-1 | TGCGCCAGCAGCCAAGATTGGATCTTCACAGATACGCAGTATTTT | CASSQDWIFTDTQYF
TRBJ2-5 | TRBD2 | NA | TRBV19 | TGTGCCAGTAGTACGACCTGGATGGGACTAGCGGGCAAAGAGACCCAGTACTTC | CASSTTWMGLAGKETQYF
TRBJ2-2 | TRBD1 | many | TRBV12-3/TRBV12-4 | TGTGCCAGCAGTCCGACAGGGGGCTACACCGGGGAGCTGTTTTTT | CASSPTGGYTGELFF
TRBJ2-2 | TRBD2 | NA | TRBV7-2 | TGTGCCAGCAGCACAGGACTAGCGAACACCGGGGAGCTGTTTTTT | CASSTGLANTGELFF
TRBJ1-2 | NA | few | TRBV4-2 | TGTGCCAGCAGCCAAGATTGGGCGGGAGGGACTAACTATGGCTACACCTTC | CASSQDWAGGTNYGYTF
TRBJ2-2 | TRBD1 | NA | TRBV6-1 | TGTGCCAGCAGTGCGGGACAGTACACCGGGGAGCTGTTTTTT | CASSAGQYTGELFF
TRBJ2-6 | TRBD1 | NA | TRBV10-3 | TGTGCCATCAGTGGGGACAGGGGGCCTGGGGCCAACGTCCTGACTTTC | CAISGDRGPGANVLTF
TRBJ1-6 | TRBD1 | NA | TRBV11-2 | TGTGCCAGCAGCTTAAGGGCAGGGGGATCACCCCTCCACTTT | CASSLRAGGSPLHF
TRBJ1-1 | NA | NA | TRBV5-6 | TGTGCCAGCAGCCGTCGAGCGGGTGTGAACACTGAAGCTTTCTTT | CASSRRAGVNTEAFF
TRBJ2-1 | TRBD1 | many | TRBV28 | TGTGCCAGCAGTTTTCTGGGACAGGGGGAAGGGTATGAGCAGTTCTTC | CASSFLGQGEGYEQFF
TRBJ1-1 | NA | few | TRBV3-1 | TGTGCCAGCAGCCCGGCTTGGTTGAACACTGAAGCTTTCTTT | CASSPAWLNTEAFF
TRBJ1-5 | NA | NA | TRBV20-1 | TGCAGTGCTAGAGATCTATTTGGGGGGCACAATCAGCCCCAGCATTTT | CSARDLFGGHNQPQHF
TRBJ2-7 | NA | NA | TRBV28 | TGTGCCAGCAGTCCCCCCCCAGGGGAAACCAACTACGAGCAGTACTTC | CASSPPPGETNYEQYF
TRBJ1-5 | NA | NA | TRBV19 | TGTGCCAGTAATGTTCGGAGACTTAGCAATCAGCCCCAGCATTTT | CASNVRRLSNQPQHF
TRBJ2-3 | TRBD1 | NA | TRBV7-2 | TGTGCCAGCAGCCCTACAGGGGACACAGATACGCAGTATTTT | CASSPTGDTDTQYF
TRBJ2-3 | TRBD2 | NA | TRBV7-6 | TGTGCCAGCAGCCTCACTAGCGGGCCAAGCACAGAGACGCAGTATTTT | CASSLTSGPSTETQYF
TRBJ2-5 | NA | NA | TRBV12-3/TRBV12-4 | TGTGCCAGCAGTTTCGTACACCAAGAGACCCAGTACTTC | CASSFVHQETQYF
TRBJ2-5 | TRBD2 | once | TRBV12-3/TRBV12-4 | TGTGCCAGCAGTCCTCGACTAGCGGCCCCAGGGACCCAGTACTTC | CASSPRLAAPGTQYF
TRBJ1-1 | NA | NA | TRBV6-6 | TGTGCCAGCAGAGTCTACACTGAAGCTTTCTTT | CASRVYTEAFF
TRBJ2-1 | TRBD1 | large | TRBV7-2 | TGTGCCAGCAGCTTAGAGCCAACAGGGGGCAATGAGCAGTTCTTC | CASSLEPTGGNEQFF
TRBJ2-7 | NA | once | TRBV6-2/TRBV6-3 | TGTGCCAGCAGCACCAGCATGAGAGCTTACGAGCAGTACTTC | CASSTSMRAYEQYF
TRBJ1-5 | NA | few | TRBV7-2 | TGTGCCAGCAGCGTTAACCGGGACAAAAATCAGCCCCAGCATTTT | CASSVNRDKNQPQHF
TRBJ2-3 | TRBD2 | NA | TRBV6-6 | TGTGCCACCAAGCGGGAGGCTCGCACAGATACGCAGTATTTT | CATKREARTDTQYF
TRBJ2-3 | NA | NA | TRBV12-3/TRBV12-4 | TGTGCCAGCGCCGGGACATCCTCCACAGATACGCAGTATTTT | CASAGTSSTDTQYF
TRBJ2-1 | NA | NA | TRBV10-3 | TGTGCCATCAGTAGGGGCAATGAGCAGTTCTTC | CAISRGNEQFF